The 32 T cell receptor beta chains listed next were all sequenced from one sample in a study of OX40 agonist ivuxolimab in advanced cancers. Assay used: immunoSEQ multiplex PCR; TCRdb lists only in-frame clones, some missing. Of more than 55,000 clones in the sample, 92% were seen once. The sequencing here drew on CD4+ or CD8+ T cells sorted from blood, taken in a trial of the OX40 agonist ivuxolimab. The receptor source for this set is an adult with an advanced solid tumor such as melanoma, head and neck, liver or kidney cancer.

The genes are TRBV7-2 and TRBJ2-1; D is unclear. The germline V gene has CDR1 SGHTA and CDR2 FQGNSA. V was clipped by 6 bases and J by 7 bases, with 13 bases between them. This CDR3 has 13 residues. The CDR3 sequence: CASSPLGYNEQFF. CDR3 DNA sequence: TGTGCCAGCAGTCCCCTGGGATATAATGAGCAGTTCTTC.

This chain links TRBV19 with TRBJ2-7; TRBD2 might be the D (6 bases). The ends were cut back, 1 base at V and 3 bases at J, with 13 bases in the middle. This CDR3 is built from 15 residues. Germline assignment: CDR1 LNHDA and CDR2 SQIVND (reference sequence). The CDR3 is CASSIARDSLYEQYF. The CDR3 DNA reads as TGTGCCAGTAGTATAGCCCGGGACTCACTCTACGAGCAGTACTTC.

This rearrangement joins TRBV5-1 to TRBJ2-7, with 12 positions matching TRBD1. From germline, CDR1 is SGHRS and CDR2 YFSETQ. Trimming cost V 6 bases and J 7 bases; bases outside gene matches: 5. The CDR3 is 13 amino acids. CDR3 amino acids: CASTGQGAGEQYF. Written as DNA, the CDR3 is TGCGCCAGCACGGGACAGGGGGCGGGGGAGCAGTACTTC.

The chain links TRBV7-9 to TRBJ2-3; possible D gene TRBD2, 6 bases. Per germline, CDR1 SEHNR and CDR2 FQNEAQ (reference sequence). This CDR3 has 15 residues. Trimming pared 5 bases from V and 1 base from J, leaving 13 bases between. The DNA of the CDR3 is TGTGCCAGCAGCCTAGGGGCGGGACGCACAGATACGCAGTATTTT. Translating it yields CASSLGAGRTDTQYF.

CDR3 DNA: TGTGCCAGCAGTGAAGTGGTAGGGGTTTACACTGAAGCTTTCTTT. Translating gives CASSEVVGVYTEAFF. V and J are TRBV6-1 and TRBJ1-1; D is possibly TRBD1 (5 bases). The V gene's germline CDR1 is MNHNS and CDR2 SASEGT. The CDR3 has 15 amino acids. Trimming removed 1 base at V and 3 bases at J, with 12 bases between.

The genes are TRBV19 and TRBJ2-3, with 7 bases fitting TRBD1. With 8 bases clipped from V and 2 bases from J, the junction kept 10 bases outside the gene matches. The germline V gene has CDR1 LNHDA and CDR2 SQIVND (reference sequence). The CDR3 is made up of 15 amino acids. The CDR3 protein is CASQPGQQFTDTQYF. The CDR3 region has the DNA TGTGCCAGTCAACCGGGACAGCAATTCACAGATACGCAGTATTTT.

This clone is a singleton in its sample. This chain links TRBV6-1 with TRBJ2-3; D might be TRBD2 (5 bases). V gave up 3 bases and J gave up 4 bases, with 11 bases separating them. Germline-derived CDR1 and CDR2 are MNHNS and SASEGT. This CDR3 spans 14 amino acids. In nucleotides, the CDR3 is TGTGCCAGCAGTGATCTAGGCGGGCCAGATACGCAGTATTTT. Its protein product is CASSDLGGPDTQYF.

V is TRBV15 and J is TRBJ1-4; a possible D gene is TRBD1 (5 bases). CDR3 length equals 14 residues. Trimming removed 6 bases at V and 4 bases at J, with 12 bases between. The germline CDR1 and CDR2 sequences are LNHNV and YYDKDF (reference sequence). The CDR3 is CATSKGRFNEKLFF. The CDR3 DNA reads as TGTGCCACCAGTAAGGGACGGTTTAATGAAAAACTGTTTTTT.

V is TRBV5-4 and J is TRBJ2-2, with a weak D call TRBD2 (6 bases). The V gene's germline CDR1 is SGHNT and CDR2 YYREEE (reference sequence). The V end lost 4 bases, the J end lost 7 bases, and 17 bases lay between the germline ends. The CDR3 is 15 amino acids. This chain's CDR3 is CASSEEVASDGELFF. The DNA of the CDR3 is TGTGCCAGCAGCGAAGAAGTGGCTAGCGACGGGGAGCTGTTTTTT.

The CDR3 DNA follows: TGTGCCAGCAGCTCAGTCCCGGGACAGGGGGCTCGATACTACGAGCAGTACTTC. It is translated as CASSSVPGQGARYYEQYF. The chain has TRBV27 and TRBJ2-7; 12 nucleotides align to TRBD1. CDR1 MNHEY and CDR2 SMNVEV come from the germline V gene (reference sequence). V gave up 6 bases and J gave up 3 bases; unmatched junction bases: 15. CDR3 length equals 18 residues.

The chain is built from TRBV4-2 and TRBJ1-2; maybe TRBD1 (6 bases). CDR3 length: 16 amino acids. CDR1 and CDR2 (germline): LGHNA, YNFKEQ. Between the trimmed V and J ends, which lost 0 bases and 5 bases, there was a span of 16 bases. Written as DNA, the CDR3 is TGTGCCAGCAGCCAAGAAGTCGGACAGTTAAAGTATGGCTACACCTTC. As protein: CASSQEVGQLKYGYTF.

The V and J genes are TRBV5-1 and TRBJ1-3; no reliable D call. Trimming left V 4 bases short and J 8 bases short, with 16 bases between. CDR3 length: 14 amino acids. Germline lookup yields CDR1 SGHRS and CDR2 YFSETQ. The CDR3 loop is CASSPGLRRDTIYF. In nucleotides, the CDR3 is TGCGCCAGCAGCCCCGGGCTAAGAAGGGACACCATATATTTT. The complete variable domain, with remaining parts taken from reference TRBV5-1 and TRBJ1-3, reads KAGVTQTPRYLIKTRGQQVTLSCSPISGHRSVSWYQQTPGQGLQFLFEYFSETQRNKGNFPGRFSGRQFSNSRSEMNVSTLELGDSALYLCASSPGLRRDTIYFGEGSWLTVV.

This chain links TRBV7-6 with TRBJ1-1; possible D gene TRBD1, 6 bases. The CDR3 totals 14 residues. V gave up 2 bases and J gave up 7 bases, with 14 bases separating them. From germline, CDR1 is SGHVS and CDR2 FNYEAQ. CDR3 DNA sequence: TGTGCCAGCAGCTTACTTTCGCAGGGGAGTGAAGCTTTCTTT. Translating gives CASSLLSQGSEAFF.

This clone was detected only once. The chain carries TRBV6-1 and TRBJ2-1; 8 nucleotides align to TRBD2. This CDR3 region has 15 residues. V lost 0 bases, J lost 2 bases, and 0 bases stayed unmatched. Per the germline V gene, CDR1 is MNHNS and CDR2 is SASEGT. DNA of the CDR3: TGTGCCAGCAGTGAAGCTAGCGGGGCCTACAATGAGCAGTTCTTC. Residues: CASSEASGAYNEQFF.

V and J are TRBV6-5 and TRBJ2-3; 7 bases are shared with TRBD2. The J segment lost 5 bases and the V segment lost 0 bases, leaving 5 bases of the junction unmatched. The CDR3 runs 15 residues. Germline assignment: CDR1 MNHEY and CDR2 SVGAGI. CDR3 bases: TGTGCCAGCAGTTACTCCAGACTAGCCATAGATACGCAGTATTTT. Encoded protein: CASSYSRLAIDTQYF.

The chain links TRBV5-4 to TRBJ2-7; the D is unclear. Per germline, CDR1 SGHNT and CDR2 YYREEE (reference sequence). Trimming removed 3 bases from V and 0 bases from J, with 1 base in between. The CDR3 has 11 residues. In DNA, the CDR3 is TGTGCCAGCAGCTCCTCCTACGAGCAGTACTTC. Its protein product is CASSSSYEQYF. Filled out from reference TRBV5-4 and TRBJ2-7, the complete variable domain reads ETGVTQSPTHLIKTRGQQVTLRCSSQSGHNTVSWYQQALGQGPQFIFQYYREEENGRGNFPPRFSGLQFPNYSSELNVNALELDDSALYLCASSSSYEQYFGPGTRLTVT.

The CDR3 sequence is CASRPPTSGGPPDTQYF. CDR3 in DNA: TGTGCAAGTCGCCCTCCGACTAGCGGGGGCCCCCCAGATACGCAGTATTTT. The genes are TRBV12-2 and TRBJ2-3; TRBD2, the table's D call, lacks a check against the DNA. TRBV12-2 is a listed pseudogene. There are 17 residues in the CDR3.

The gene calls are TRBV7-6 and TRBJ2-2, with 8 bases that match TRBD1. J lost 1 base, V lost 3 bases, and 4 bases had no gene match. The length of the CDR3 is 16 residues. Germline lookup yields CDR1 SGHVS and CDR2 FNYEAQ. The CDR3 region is CASSFGQGGNTGELFF. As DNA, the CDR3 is TGTGCCAGCAGCTTCGGACAGGGAGGGAACACCGGGGAGCTGTTTTTT.

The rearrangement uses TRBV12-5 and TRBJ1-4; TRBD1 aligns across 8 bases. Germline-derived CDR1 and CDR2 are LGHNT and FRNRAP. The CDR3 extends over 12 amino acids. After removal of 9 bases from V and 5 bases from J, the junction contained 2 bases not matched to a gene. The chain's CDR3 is CASGQGNEKLFF. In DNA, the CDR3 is TGTGCTAGCGGACAGGGAAATGAAAAACTGTTTTTT.

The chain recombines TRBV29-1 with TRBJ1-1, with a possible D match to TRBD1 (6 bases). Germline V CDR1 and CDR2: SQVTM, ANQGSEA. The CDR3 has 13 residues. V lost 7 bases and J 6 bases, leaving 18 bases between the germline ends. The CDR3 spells CSAMGLTGSEAFF. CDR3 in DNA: TGCAGCGCGATGGGGCTTACAGGGTCTGAAGCTTTCTTT.

CDR3 sequence reads: CASSQAGTIYSGNTIYF. For the CDR3, the DNA is TGTGCCAGCAGCCAAGCCGGGACGATATACTCTGGAAACACCATATATTTT. V is TRBV14 and J is TRBJ1-3; tentative D call: TRBD1 (5 bases). CDR1 SGHDN and CDR2 FVKESK come from the germline V gene. This CDR3 is built from 17 residues. The ends were cut back, 1 base at V and 0 bases at J, with 13 bases in the middle.

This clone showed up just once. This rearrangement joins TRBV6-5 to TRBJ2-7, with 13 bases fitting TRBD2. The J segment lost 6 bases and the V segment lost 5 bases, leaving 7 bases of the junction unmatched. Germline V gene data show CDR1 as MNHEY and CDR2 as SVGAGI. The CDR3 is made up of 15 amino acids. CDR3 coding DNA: TGTGCCAGCAGTCAGGGACTAGCGGGAAGAGGCGAGCAGTACTTC. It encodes CASSQGLAGRGEQYF.

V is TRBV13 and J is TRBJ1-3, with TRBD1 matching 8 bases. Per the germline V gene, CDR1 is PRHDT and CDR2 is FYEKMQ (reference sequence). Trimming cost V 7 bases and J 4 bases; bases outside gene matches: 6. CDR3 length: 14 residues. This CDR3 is CASTPRGLGNTIYF. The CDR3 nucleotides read TGTGCCAGCACCCCCAGGGGGCTCGGAAACACCATATATTTT.

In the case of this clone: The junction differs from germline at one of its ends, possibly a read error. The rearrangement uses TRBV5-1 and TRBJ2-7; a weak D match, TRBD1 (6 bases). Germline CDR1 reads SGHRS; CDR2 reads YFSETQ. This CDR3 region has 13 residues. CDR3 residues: CASSLGTIYEQYF. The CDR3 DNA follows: TGTGCCAGCAGCTTGGGGACAATCTACGAGCAGTACTTC.

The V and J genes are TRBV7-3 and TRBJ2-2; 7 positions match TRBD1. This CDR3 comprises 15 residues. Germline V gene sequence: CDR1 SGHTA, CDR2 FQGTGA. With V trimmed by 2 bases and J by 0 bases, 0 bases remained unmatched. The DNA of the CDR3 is TGTGCCAGCAGCTTACAGGGGGCGAACACCGGGGAGCTGTTTTTT. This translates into CASSLQGANTGELFF.

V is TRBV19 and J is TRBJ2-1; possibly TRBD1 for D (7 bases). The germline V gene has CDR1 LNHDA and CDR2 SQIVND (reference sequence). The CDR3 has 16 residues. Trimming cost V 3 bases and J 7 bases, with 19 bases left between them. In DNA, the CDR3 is TGTGCCAGTAGTATCCGCGCGACAGGGAGGTGGAATGAGCAGTTCTTC. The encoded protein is CASSIRATGRWNEQFF.

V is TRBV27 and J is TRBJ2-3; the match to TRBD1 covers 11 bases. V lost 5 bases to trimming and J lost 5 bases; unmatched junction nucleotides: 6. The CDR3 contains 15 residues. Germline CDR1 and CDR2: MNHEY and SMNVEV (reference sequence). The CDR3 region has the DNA TGTGCCAGCAGTACTGGACAGGGGGCGTTAGATACGCAGTATTTT. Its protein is CASSTGQGALDTQYF.

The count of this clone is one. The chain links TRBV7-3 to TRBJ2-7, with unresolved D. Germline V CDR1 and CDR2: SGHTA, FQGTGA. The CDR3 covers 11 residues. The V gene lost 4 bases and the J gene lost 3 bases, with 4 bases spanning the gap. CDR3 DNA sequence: TGTGCCAGCAGCTCGTACTACGAGCAGTACTTC. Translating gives CASSSYYEQYF.

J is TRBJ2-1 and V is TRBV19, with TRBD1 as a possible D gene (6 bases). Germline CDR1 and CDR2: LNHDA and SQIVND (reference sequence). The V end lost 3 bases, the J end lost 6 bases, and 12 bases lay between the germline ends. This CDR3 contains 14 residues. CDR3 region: CASSIMGAPNEQFF. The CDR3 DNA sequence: TGTGCCAGTAGTATCATGGGGGCGCCCAATGAGCAGTTCTTC. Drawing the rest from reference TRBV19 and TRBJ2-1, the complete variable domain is DGGITQSPKYLFRKEGQNVTLSCEQNLNHDAMYWYRQDPGQGLRLIYYSQIVNDFQKGDIAEGYSVSREKKESFPLTVTSAQKNPTAFYLCASSIMGAPNEQFFGPGTRLTVL.

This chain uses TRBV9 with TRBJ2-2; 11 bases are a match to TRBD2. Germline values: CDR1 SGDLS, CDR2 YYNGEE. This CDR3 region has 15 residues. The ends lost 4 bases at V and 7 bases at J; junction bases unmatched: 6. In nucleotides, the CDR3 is TGTGCCAGCAGCATAGCGGGGGGGCCCGGCGGGGAGCTGTTTTTT. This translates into CASSIAGGPGGELFF.

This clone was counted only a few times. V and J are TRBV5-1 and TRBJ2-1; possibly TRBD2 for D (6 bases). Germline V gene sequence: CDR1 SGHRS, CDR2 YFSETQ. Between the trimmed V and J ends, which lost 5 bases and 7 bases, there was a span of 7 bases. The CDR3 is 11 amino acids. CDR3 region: CASSGGNEQFF. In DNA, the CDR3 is TGCGCCAGCAGTGGAGGGAATGAGCAGTTCTTC.

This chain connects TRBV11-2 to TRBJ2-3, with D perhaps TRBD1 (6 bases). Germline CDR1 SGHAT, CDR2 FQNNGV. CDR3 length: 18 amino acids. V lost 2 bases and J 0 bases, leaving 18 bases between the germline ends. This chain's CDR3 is CASSLPDAGTSSTDTQYF. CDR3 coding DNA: TGTGCCAGCAGCTTACCAGACGCCGGGACATCTAGCACAGATACGCAGTATTTT.